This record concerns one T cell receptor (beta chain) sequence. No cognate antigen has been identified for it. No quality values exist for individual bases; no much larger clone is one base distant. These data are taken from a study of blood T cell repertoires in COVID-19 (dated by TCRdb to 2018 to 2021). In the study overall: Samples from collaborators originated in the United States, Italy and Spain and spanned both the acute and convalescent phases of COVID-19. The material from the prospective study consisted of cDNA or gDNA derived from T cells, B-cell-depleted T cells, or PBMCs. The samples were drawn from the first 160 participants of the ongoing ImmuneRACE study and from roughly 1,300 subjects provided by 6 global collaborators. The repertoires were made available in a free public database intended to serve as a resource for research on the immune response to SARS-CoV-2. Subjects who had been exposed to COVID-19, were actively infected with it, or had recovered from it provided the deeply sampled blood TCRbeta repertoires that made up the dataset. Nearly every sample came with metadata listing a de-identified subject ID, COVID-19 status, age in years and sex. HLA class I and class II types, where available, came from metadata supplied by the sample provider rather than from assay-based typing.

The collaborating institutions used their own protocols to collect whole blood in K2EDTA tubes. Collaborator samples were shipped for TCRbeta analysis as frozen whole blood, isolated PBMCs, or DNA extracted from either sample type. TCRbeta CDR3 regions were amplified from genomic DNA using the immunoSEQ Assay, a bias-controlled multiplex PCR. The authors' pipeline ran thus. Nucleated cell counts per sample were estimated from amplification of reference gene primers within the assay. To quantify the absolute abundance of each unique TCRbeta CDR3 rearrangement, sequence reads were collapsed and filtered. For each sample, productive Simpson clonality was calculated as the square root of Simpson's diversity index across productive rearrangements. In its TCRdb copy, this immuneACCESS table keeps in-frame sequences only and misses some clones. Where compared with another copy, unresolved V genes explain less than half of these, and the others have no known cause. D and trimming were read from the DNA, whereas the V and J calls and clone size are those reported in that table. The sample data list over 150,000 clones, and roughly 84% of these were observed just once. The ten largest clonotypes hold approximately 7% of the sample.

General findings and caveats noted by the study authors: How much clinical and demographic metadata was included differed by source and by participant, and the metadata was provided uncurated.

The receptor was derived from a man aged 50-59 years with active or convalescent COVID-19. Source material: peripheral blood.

This receptor carries the CDR3 CASSITDSNTEAFF. The base sequence is TGTGCCAGCAGCATAACGGACAGTAACACTGAAGCTTTCTTT. This chain joins TRBV9 to TRBJ1-1; a tentative D match to TRBD1 spans 6 bases. The junction carries 12 bases between V and J, which are trimmed by 4 bases and 2 bases respectively. Based on the germline V gene, the CDR1 and CDR2 sequences are SGDLS and YYNGEE. Spanning cysteine to phenylalanine, the CDR3 consists of 14 amino acids. The CDR3 DNA has 42 bases and is translated from base 1.